This T cell receptor beta chain was found in a study of T cell changes during pregnancy in multiple sclerosis. The germline V gene encodes CDR1 SGHTA and CDR2 FQGTGA. This CDR3 comprises 14 residues. The germline V and J ends were trimmed by 2 bases and 3 bases, with 9 bases remaining between them. Repertoires were generated with immunoSEQ multiplex PCR, while TCRdb's copy carries only in-frame clones and drops some. The data hold about 59,000 clones, with roughly nine tenths observed a single time. This receptor was obtained from a female donor with multiple sclerosis, enrolled in a pregnancy study. This rearrangement joins TRBV7-3 to TRBJ2-3; D perhaps matches TRBD2 (6 bases). The sequences come from peripheral blood, collected before pregnancy. The CDR3 region is CASSLGGLTDTQYF. In DNA, the CDR3 is TGTGCCAGCAGCTTAGGGGGGTTAACAGATACGCAGTATTTT.